A few counts support the clone carrying this TCR beta chain. Its antigen is still unknown. The record originates from a study of cytotoxic CD8 clonotypes in ibrutinib-treated CLL. The method was immunoSEQ multiplex PCR; TCRdb's version includes in-frame clones alone and lacks a portion of them. Counted here are 250,000 or so clones, roughly 70% occurring once; the ten biggest clones make up roughly 14%. Trimming left V 6 bases short and J 0 bases short, with 6 bases between. Germline V gives CDR1 MNHEY, CDR2 SMNVEV (reference sequence). The CDR3 is made up of 13 amino acids. Study outcomes and limitations: At progression, clonality fell back toward baseline after rising at ibrutinib response. Sampling times, which were not matched between the groups, differed between sustained-remission patients and progressing patients.

Source: PBMCs, taken after 24 months of ibrutinib treatment. The chain is built from TRBV27 and TRBJ2-1; D uncertain. The sequence was collected from a human donor with chronic lymphocytic leukemia. As DNA, the CDR3 is TGTGCCAGCAGGCTCAACTCCTACAATGAGCAGTTCTTC. Translated, it gives CASRLNSYNEQFF.